These 23 T cell receptor beta chains originate from one sample sequenced in a study of response to subunit inactivated influenza vaccine. TCRdb itself ran the RT-PCR reads through MiXCR, one entry per CDR3 protein. Here the sample spans roughly 460,000 distinct CDR3 sequences, around 9.9% being singletons. This sample comprised PBMCs from blood, obtained around seven weeks after vaccination. These receptors all come from a man aged 45 to 65 who received an inactivated influenza vaccine.

Of note for this clonotype: A junction end diverges from the germline sequence, so it may reflect a read error. The chain links TRBV7-9 to TRBJ2-1, with TRBD2 matching 8 bases. The CDR3 totals 15 residues. Germline V gene sequence: CDR1 SEHNR, CDR2 FQNEAQ (reference sequence). The CDR3 reads CVSSFSGSRNNEQFF. CDR3 in DNA: TGTGTCAGCAGCTTCAGCGGGAGTCGGAACAATGAGCAGTTCTTC.

The chain uses TRBV20-1 and TRBJ1-2; the match to TRBD1 covers 11 bases. The V segment lost 5 bases and the J segment 6 bases; nucleotides outside the gene matches: 8. Germline V lookup: CDR1 DFQATT, CDR2 SNEGSKA (reference sequence). CDR3 size: 14 residues. The CDR3 region is CSASWTGGSHGYTF. The CDR3 nucleotides read TGCAGTGCTTCCTGGACAGGGGGCAGCCATGGCTACACCTTC.

V is TRBV7-2 and J is TRBJ2-7; 7 nucleotides line up with TRBD1. CDR3 length equals 12 residues. Germline lookup yields CDR1 SGHTA and CDR2 FQGNSA. V was pared by 5 bases and J by 8 bases, with 6 bases of the junction left unmatched. CDR3 DNA sequence: TGTGCCAGCAGCGTGGACAGGTACCAGCAGTACTTC. Translation: CASSVDRYQQYF.

This clonotype was observed many times. The CDR3 nucleotides are TGCAGTGCTAGTCCCCCCGGTCCAGGGGCCTTTTCTGGGGCCAACGTCCTGACTTTC. This codes for CSASPPGPGAFSGANVLTF. The rearrangement links TRBV20-1 to TRBJ2-6, with D possibly being TRBD1 (6 bases). V lost 3 bases, J lost 1 base, and 22 bases lay in between. CDR3 length: 19 amino acids. CDR1 and CDR2 from the germline V gene are DFQATT and SNEGSKA (reference sequence).

V gene TRBV11-2 combines with J gene TRBJ2-1, with 7 bases lining up with TRBD2. Germline loops: CDR1 SGHAT, CDR2 FQNNGV. The CDR3 contains 18 residues. V lost 3 bases and J lost 0; bases outside the gene matches: 11. The CDR3 nucleotides read TGTGCCAGCAGCTTCCCCTTGGCTAGCGGCTACTCCTACAATGAGCAGTTCTTC. The encoded protein is CASSFPLASGYSYNEQFF. Based on the CDR3 plus reference TRBV11-2 and TRBJ2-1, the full variable domain is EAGVAQSPRYKIIEKRQSVAFWCNPISGHATLYWYQQILGQGPKLLIQFQNNGVVDDSQLPKDRFSAERLKGVDSTLKIQPAKLEDSAVYLCASSFPLASGYSYNEQFFGPGTRLTVL.

This clonotype was detected only a few times. The V and J genes are TRBV12-3 or TRBV12-4 and TRBJ1-5; D gene ambiguous. V lost 5 bases and J lost 0, with 8 bases in between. This CDR3 has 14 amino acids. CDR3 sequence reads: CASSPINSNQPQHF. The CDR3, as DNA: TGTGCCAGCAGTCCAATAAATAGCAATCAGCCCCAGCATTTT.

V is TRBV20-1 and J is TRBJ2-6, with D unclear. V gave up 0 bases and J gave up 4 bases, with 10 bases separating them. This CDR3 contains 15 residues. In germline, CDR1 is DFQATT, CDR2 SNEGSKA (reference sequence). CDR3 DNA sequence: TGCAGTGCTAGAGATCCCGTTCTGGGGGCCAACGTCCTGACTTTC. Translation gives CSARDPVLGANVLTF.

As to this clonotype: This may arise from a read error, as a much more abundant clone is one base away. Because the CDR3 is missing its conserved closing phenylalanine or tryptophan, this is likely a read error. The V and J genes are TRBV7-8 and TRBJ1-5; D unresolved. Between the trimmed V and J ends, which lost 1 base and 4 bases, there was a span of 8 bases. Per germline, CDR1 SGHVS and CDR2 FQNEAQ. The CDR3 runs to 14 residues. The CDR3 nucleotides are TGTGCCAGCAGCTTAGGAAGCGGAAATCAGCCCCAGCATCTT. Translating it yields CASSLGSGNQPQHL.

The chain links TRBV7-2 to TRBJ2-7; TRBD2 aligns across 8 bases. Germline-derived CDR1 and CDR2 are SGHTA and FQGNSA. The CDR3 length is 14 residues. With V trimmed by 3 bases and J by 7 bases, 8 bases remained unmatched. The CDR3 loop reads CASSLGGGPGEQYF. For the CDR3, the DNA is TGTGCCAGCAGCTTGGGCGGGGGGCCGGGGGAGCAGTACTTC.

This clonotype was found many times. V gene TRBV24-1 combines with J gene TRBJ2-2; 8 positions match TRBD1. The J segment lost 5 bases and the V segment lost 6 bases, leaving 10 bases of the junction unmatched. Germline V gene data show CDR1 as KGHDR and CDR2 as SFDVKD. This CDR3 is 16 amino acids long. In DNA, the CDR3 is TGTGCCACCAGTCCCGGACAGGGAAGATGGACCGGGGAGCTGTTTTTT. It translates to CATSPGQGRWTGELFF.

This clonotype came up a few times. The rearrangement uses TRBV6-1 and TRBJ2-3; 7 bases map to TRBD1. The CDR3 is 13 amino acids. Germline V gene lookup returns CDR1 MNHNS and CDR2 SASEGT. Trimming cost V 10 bases and J 8 bases; bases outside gene matches: 12. CDR3 nucleotide sequence: TGTGCCACTCGAGGGGGCTCGGGCGGTACGCAGTATTTT. Its translation is CATRGGSGGTQYF.

This sequence joins TRBV29-1 and TRBJ1-5; TRBD1 is a possible D gene (6 bases). Trimming took off 7 bases at V and 4 bases at J, with 11 bases between the two ends. There are 12 residues in the CDR3. Germline V gives CDR1 SQVTM, CDR2 ANQGSEA. CDR3 residues: CSAGGFNQPQHF. The CDR3 DNA follows: TGCAGCGCCGGGGGCTTTAATCAGCCCCAGCATTTT.

The gene calls are TRBV19 and TRBJ2-6; D remains unclear. The germline V and J ends were trimmed by 4 bases and 2 bases, with 6 bases remaining between them. This CDR3 is 14 amino acids long. The germline V gene has CDR1 LNHDA and CDR2 SQIVND (reference sequence). For the CDR3, the DNA is TGTGCCAGTAGTAAGGGTGCTGGGGCCAACGTCCTGACTTTC. This gives the protein CASSKGAGANVLTF.

This clonotype was counted only a few times. The chain combines TRBV29-1 with TRBJ2-1; no definite D call. The germline V and J ends were trimmed by 1 base and 9 bases, with 16 bases remaining between them. The CDR3 loop spans 14 amino acids. Germline CDR1 is SQVTM and CDR2 is ANQGSEA. CDR3 sequence reads: CSVEGGYGDGEQFF. The CDR3 DNA reads as TGCAGCGTTGAAGGGGGTTATGGCGATGGTGAGCAGTTCTTC.

This clonotype came up many times. The chain uses TRBV7-3 and TRBJ2-2; D perhaps matches TRBD1 (6 bases). CDR3 size: 13 residues. The germline V gene has CDR1 SGHTA and CDR2 FQGTGA. Trimming shortened V by 5 bases and J by 4 bases, and 8 bases separated the two germline ends. CDR3 protein: CASSQGSTGELFF. In DNA, the CDR3 is TGTGCCAGCAGCCAGGGGTCCACCGGGGAGCTGTTTTTT. Combining the CDR3 with reference TRBV7-3 and TRBJ2-2 gives the whole variable domain GAGVSQTPSNKVTEKGKYVELRCDPISGHTALYWYRQSLGQGPEFLIYFQGTGAADDSGLPNDRFFAVRPEGSVSTLKIQRTERGDSAVYLCASSQGSTGELFFGEGSRLTVL.

In its sample, this clonotype was seen a few times. This chain links TRBV7-9 with TRBJ2-2; 8 bases map to TRBD1. Germline loops: CDR1 SEHNR, CDR2 FQNEAQ (reference sequence). Trimming at V came to 5 bases and at J to 4 bases, leaving 9 bases not matched to a gene. The CDR3 contains 16 residues. The CDR3, as DNA: TGTGCCAGCAGCCCAAGGGACAGGACCGTCACCGGGGAGCTGTTTTTT. Protein: CASSPRDRTVTGELFF.

The V and J genes are TRBV5-1 and TRBJ2-5; D ambiguous. The CDR3 runs to 17 residues. The V gene's germline CDR1 is SGHRS and CDR2 YFSETQ. The V and J ends lost 2 bases and 1 base respectively, with 18 bases between them. As DNA, the CDR3 is TGCGCCAGCAGCTTAGGCGTTGTGGCGGATAGCCAAGAGACCCAGTACTTC. Encoded protein: CASSLGVVADSQETQYF.

This clonotype was seen a few times. This chain uses TRBV7-3 with TRBJ2-5, with TRBD1 matching 9 bases. From germline, CDR1 is SGHTA and CDR2 FQGTGA. V was clipped by 0 bases and J by 4 bases; unmatched bases: 3. The CDR3 spans 15 residues. The CDR3 protein is CASSLTGQGRETQYF. The CDR3 nucleotides read TGTGCCAGCAGCTTAACCGGACAGGGGCGAGAGACCCAGTACTTC.

Only a few counts were recorded for this clonotype. The chain combines TRBV20-1 with TRBJ2-7; 8 nucleotides match TRBD2. Germline values: CDR1 DFQATT, CDR2 SNEGSKA (reference sequence). This CDR3 comprises 14 residues. Unmatched junction bases numbered 10, after V lost 7 bases and J lost 2 bases. Written as DNA, the CDR3 is TGCAGTGTTAGGAAGCGGGAGAATGCCTACGAGCAGTACTTC. Translated: CSVRKRENAYEQYF.

This clonotype has more than one count but fewer than ten. The gene calls are TRBV9 and TRBJ2-3; TRBD2 matches 11 bases. CDR1 is SGDLS, CDR2 YYNGEE, per germline. Trimming removed 4 bases from V and 1 base from J; junction bases left unmatched: 8. The CDR3 runs to 17 residues. DNA of the CDR3: TGTGCCAGCAGCCTCTTCGGACTAGCGGGCCGCACAGATACGCAGTATTTT. Translating it yields CASSLFGLAGRTDTQYF.

The CDR3 DNA follows: TGTGCCAGCAGCTTATCACCACAGCCCCTCAATGAGCAGTTCTTC. It codes for CASSLSPQPLNEQFF. The chain recombines TRBV7-2 with TRBJ2-1; D gene uncertain. Trimming removed 2 bases from V and 6 bases from J, with 14 bases in between. The germline gives CDR1 SGHTA, CDR2 FQGNSA. The CDR3 is made up of 15 amino acids. The variable domain in full, with the rest retrieved from reference TRBV7-2 and TRBJ2-1, is GAGVSQSPSNKVTEKGKDVELRCDPISGHTALYWYRQSLGQGLEFLIYFQGNSAPDKSGLPSDRFSAERTGGSVSTLTIQRTQQEDSAVYLCASSLSPQPLNEQFFGPGTRLTVL.

Ten or more counts support this clonotype. The J gene is TRBJ1-1, the V gene TRBV20-1; D not resolved. The V end was cut by 3 bases, the J end by 4 bases, with 12 bases between. Germline loops: CDR1 DFQATT, CDR2 SNEGSKA (reference sequence). This CDR3 spans 13 amino acids. As DNA, the CDR3 is TGCAGTGCTAGCACCCCGGAGGGCACTGAAGCTTTCTTT. Its protein is CSASTPEGTEAFF.

V is TRBV5-4 and J is TRBJ2-7, with 12 bases fitting TRBD2. The length of the CDR3 is 16 residues. With V trimmed by 4 bases and J by 3 bases, 8 bases remained unmatched. Germline CDR1 reads SGHNT; CDR2 reads YYREEE (reference sequence). CDR3 bases: TGTGCCAGCAGCCAGGGACTAGCGGGCAGCATCTACGAGCAGTACTTC. This gives the protein CASSQGLAGSIYEQYF. Full variable domain (rest looked up from reference TRBV5-4 and TRBJ2-7): ETGVTQSPTHLIKTRGQQVTLRCSSQSGHNTVSWYQQALGQGPQFIFQYYREEENGRGNFPPRFSGLQFPNYSSELNVNALELDDSALYLCASSQGLAGSIYEQYFGPGTRLTVT.